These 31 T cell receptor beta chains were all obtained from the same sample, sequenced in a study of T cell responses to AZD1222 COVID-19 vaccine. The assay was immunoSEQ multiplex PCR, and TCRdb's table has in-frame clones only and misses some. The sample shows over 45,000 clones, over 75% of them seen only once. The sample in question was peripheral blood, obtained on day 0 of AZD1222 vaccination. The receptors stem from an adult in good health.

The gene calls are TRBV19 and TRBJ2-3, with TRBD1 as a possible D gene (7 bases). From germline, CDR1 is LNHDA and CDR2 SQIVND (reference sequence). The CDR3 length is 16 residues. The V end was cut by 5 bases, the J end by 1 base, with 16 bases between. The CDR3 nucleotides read TGTGCCAGTAGTCCCCGGACAGGCGGGGGCACAGATACGCAGTATTTT. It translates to CASSPRTGGGTDTQYF.

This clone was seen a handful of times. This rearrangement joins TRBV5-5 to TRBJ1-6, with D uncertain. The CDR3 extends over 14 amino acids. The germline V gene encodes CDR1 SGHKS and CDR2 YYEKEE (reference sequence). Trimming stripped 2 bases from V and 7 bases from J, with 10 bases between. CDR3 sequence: CASSFFEGNSPLHF. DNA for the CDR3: TGTGCCAGCAGCTTTTTCGAGGGAAATTCACCCCTCCACTTT. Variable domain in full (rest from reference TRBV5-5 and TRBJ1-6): DAGVTQSPTHLIKTRGQQVTLRCSPISGHKSVSWYQQVLGQGPQFIFQYYEKEERGRGNFPDRFSARQFPNYSSELNVNALLLGDSALYLCASSFFEGNSPLHFGNGTRLTVT.

The CDR3 protein is CASSYVDRGTSPLHF. CDR3 in DNA: TGTGCCAGCAGTTACGTAGACAGGGGGACATCACCCCTCCACTTT. The V and J genes are TRBV6-6 and TRBJ1-6; TRBD1 agrees at 9 bases. The CDR3 totals 15 residues. CDR1 and CDR2 from the germline V gene are MNHNY and SVGAGI (reference sequence). V lost 2 bases and J lost 10; bases outside the gene matches: 6.

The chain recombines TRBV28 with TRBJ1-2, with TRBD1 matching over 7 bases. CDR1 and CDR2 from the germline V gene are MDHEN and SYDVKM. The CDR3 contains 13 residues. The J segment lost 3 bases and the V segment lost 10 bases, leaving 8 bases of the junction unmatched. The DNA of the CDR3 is TGTGCCACGCTTGACAGGGCCGACTATGGCTACACCTTC. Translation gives CATLDRADYGYTF.

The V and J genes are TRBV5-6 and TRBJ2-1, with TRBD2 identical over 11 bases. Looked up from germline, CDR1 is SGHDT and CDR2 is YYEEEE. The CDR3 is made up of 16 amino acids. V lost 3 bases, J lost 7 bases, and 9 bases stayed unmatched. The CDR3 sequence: CASSSHPSGGSNEQFF. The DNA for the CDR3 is TGTGCCAGCAGCTCCCACCCTAGCGGGGGGTCTAATGAGCAGTTCTTC.

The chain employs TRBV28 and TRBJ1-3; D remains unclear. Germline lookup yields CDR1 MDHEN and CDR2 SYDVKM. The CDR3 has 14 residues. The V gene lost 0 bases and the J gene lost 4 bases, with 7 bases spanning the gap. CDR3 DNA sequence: TGTGCCAGCAGTTTATGGCAGGCCGGAAACACCATATATTTT. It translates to CASSLWQAGNTIYF. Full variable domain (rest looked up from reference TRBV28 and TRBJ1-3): DVKVTQSSRYLVKRTGEKVFLECVQDMDHENMFWYRQDPGLGLRLIYFSYDVKMKEKGDIPEGYSVSREKKERFSLILESASTNQTSMYLCASSLWQAGNTIYFGEGSWLTVV.

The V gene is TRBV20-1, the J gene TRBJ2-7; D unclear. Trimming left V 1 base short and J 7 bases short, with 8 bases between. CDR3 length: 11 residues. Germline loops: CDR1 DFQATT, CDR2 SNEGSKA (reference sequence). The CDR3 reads CSARAGLEQYF. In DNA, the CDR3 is TGCAGTGCTAGAGCGGGCTTAGAGCAGTACTTC.

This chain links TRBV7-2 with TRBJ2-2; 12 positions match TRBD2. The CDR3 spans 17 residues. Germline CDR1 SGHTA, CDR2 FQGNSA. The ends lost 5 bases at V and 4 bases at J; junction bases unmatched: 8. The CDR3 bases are TGTGCCAGCAGCCGGGGACTAGCGGGCTTAGGCACCGGGGAGCTGTTTTTT. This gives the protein CASSRGLAGLGTGELFF.

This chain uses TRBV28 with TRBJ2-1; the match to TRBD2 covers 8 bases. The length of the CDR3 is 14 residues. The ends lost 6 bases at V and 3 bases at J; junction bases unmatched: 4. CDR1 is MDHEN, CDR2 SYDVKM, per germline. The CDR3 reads CASRRGGDYNEQFF. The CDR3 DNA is TGTGCCAGCAGACGGGGGGGCGACTACAATGAGCAGTTCTTC.

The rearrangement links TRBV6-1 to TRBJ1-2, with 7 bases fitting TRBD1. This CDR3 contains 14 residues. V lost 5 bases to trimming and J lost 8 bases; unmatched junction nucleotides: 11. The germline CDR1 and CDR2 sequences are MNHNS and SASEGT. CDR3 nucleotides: TGTGCCAGCAGTTATTCGACAGGGTATGGCGGCTACACCTTC. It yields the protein CASSYSTGYGGYTF.

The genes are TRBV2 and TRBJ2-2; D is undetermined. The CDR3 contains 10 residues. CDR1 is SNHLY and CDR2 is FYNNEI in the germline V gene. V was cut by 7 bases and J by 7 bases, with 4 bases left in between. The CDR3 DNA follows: TGTGCCAGCATCCTCGGGGAGCTGTTTTTT. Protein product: CASILGELFF.

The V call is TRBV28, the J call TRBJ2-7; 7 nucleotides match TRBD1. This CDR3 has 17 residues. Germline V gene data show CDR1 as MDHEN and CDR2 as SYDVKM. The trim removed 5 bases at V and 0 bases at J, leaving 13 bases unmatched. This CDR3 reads CASSLSLDRPSSYEQYF. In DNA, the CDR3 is TGTGCCAGCAGTCTCTCCCTGGACAGGCCGAGCTCCTACGAGCAGTACTTC.

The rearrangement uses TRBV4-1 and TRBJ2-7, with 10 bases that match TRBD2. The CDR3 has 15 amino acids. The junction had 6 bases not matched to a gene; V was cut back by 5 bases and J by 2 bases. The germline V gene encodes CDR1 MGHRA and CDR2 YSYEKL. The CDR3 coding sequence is TGCGCCAGCAGCGGGTGGACTAGCGGAGCCTACGAGCAGTACTTC. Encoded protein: CASSGWTSGAYEQYF.

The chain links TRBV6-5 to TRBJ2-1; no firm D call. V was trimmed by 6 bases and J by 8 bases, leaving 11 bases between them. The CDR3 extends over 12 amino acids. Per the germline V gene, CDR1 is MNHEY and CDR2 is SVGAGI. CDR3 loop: CASRLHGDEQFF. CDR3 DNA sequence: TGTGCCAGCAGACTCCATGGGGATGAGCAGTTCTTC.

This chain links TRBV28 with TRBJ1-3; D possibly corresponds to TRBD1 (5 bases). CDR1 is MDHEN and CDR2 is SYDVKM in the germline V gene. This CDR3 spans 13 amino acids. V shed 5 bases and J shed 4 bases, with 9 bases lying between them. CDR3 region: CASSTGRGNTIYF. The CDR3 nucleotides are TGTGCCAGCAGTACAGGACGGGGAAACACCATATATTTT.

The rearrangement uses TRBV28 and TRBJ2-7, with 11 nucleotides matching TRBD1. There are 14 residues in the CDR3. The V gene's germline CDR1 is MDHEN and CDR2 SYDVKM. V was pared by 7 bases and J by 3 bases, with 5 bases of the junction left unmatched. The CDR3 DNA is TGTGCCAGCAACGGACAGGGGGCTGGCTACGAGCAGTACTTC. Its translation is CASNGQGAGYEQYF.

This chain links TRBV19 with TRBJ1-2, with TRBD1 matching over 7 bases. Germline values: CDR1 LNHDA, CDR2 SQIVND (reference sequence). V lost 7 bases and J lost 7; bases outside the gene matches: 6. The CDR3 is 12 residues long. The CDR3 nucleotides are TGTGCCAGTAACCACAGGGGTTCTGGCTACACCTTC. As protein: CASNHRGSGYTF.

CDR3 protein: CASSLLTEQYF. The CDR3 nucleotides are TGCGCCAGCAGCCTCTTGACCGAGCAGTACTTC. The rearrangement joins TRBV5-1 to TRBJ2-7; no reliable D call. The V end was cut by 4 bases, the J end by 6 bases, with 8 bases between. Germline loops: CDR1 SGHRS, CDR2 YFSETQ. The CDR3 has 11 residues.

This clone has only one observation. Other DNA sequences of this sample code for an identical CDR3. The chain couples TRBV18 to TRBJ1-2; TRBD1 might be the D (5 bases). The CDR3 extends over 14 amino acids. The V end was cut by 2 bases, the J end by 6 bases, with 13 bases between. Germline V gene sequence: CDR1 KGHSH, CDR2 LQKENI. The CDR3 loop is CASSPIEGSHGYTF. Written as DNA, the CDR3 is TGTGCCAGCTCACCAATAGAGGGGAGCCATGGCTACACCTTC.

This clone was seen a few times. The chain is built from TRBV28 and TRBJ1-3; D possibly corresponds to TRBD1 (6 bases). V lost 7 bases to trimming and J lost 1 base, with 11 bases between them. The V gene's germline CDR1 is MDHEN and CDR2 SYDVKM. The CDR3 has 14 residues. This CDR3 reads CASTSRGSGNTIYF. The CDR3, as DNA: TGTGCCAGCACCTCCAGGGGTTCTGGAAACACCATATATTTT.

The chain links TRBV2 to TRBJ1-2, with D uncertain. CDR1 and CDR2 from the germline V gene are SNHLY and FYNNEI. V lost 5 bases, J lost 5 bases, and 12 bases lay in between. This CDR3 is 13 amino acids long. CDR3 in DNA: TGTGCCAGCAGTCCCACCGGGCCATATGGCTACACCTTC. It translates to CASSPTGPYGYTF.

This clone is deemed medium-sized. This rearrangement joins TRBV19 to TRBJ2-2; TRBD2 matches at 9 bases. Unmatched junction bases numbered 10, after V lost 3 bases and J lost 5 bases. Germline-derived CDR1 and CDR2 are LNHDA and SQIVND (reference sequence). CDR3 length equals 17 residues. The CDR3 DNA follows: TGTGCCAGTAGTATCCGGGCTGGACTAGCGATGACCGGGGAGCTGTTTTTT. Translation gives CASSIRAGLAMTGELFF.

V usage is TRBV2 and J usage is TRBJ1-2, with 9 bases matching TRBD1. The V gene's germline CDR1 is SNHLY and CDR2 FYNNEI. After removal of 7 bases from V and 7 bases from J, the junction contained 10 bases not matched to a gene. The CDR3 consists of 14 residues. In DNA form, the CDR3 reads TGTGCCAGCACCCGCACAGGGGGCGTAGGTGGCTACACCTTC. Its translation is CASTRTGGVGGYTF.

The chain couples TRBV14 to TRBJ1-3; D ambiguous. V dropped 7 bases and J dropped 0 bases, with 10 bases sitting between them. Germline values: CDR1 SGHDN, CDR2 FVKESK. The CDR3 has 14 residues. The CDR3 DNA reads TGTGCCAGCACGTGGGGTAACTCTGGAAACACCATATATTTT. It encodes CASTWGNSGNTIYF.

This CDR3 reads CASSLGTGGYSGNTIYF. CDR3 in DNA: TGTGCCAGCAGTTTGGGGACAGGGGGATACTCTGGAAACACCATATATTTT. This chain links TRBV28 with TRBJ1-3; 11 nucleotides align to TRBD1. The CDR3 length is 17 residues. The junction had 4 bases not matched to a gene; V was cut back by 3 bases and J by 0 bases. From germline, CDR1 is MDHEN and CDR2 SYDVKM.

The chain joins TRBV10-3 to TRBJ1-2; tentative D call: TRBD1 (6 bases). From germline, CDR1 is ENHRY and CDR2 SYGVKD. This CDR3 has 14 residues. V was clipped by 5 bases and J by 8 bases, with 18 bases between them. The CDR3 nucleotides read TGTGCCATCAGTAATACGGAAGGGGGAGAGGGCTACACCTTC. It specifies CAISNTEGGEGYTF.

CDR3 bases: TGTGCCAGCAGTAATGGTGGGGGGCCGGCCTTATACAATGAGCAGTTCTTC. Protein product: CASSNGGGPALYNEQFF. The chain employs TRBV5-4 and TRBJ2-1; tentatively, D is TRBD1 or TRBD2 (6 bases each). V gave up 5 bases and J gave up 4 bases, with 22 bases separating them. The CDR3 totals 17 residues. The germline CDR1 and CDR2 sequences are SGHNT and YYREEE (reference sequence).

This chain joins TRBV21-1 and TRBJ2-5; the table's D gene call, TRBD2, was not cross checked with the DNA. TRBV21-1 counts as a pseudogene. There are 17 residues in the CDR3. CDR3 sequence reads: CASSKKVSTGVGETQYF. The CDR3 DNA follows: TGTGCCAGCAGCAAAAAGGTGAGCACCGGGGTTGGAGAGACCCAGTACTTC.

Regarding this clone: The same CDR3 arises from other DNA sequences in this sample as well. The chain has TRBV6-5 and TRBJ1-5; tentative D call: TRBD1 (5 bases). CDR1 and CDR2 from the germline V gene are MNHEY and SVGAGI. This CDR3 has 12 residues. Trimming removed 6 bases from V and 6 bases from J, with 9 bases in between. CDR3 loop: CASSQGGQPQHF. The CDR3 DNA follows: TGTGCCAGCAGCCAGGGCGGTCAGCCCCAGCATTTT.

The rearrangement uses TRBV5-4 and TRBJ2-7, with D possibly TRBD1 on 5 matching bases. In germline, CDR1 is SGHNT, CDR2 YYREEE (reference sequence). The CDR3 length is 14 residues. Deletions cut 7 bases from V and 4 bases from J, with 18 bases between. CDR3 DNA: TGTGCCAGCGGTCGATGGGGCCCTGGGTACGAGCAGTACTTC. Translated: CASGRWGPGYEQYF.

In DNA form, the CDR3 reads TGTGCCAGCAGCCAAATGGTTGGGGGAAAGGCTGAAAAACTGTTTTTT. Its translation is CASSQMVGGKAEKLFF. The rearrangement links TRBV21-1 to TRBJ1-4. TRBV21-1 is assigned pseudogene status. The length of the CDR3 is 16 residues.